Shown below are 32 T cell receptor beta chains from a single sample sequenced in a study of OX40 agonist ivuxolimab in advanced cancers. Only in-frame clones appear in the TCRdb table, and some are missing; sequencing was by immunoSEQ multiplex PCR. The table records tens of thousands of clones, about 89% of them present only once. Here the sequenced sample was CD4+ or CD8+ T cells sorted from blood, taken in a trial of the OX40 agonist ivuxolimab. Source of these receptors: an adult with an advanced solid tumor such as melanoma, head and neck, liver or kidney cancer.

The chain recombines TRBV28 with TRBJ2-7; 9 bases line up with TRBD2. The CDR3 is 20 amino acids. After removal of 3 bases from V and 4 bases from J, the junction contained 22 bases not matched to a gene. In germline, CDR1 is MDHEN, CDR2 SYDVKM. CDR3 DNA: TGTGCCAGCAGTTTTTTGTCGGCTGGGTCAGCGGGAGGTATATTTTACGAGCAGTACTTC. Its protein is CASSFLSAGSAGGIFYEQYF.

CDR3 nucleotide sequence: TGTGCCAGCAGCTTAAACAGGGCCACTGAAGCTTTCTTT. Its translation is CASSLNRATEAFF. The chain recombines TRBV7-9 with TRBJ1-1, with D possibly TRBD1 on 6 matching bases. The germline V gene has CDR1 SEHNR and CDR2 FQNEAQ (reference sequence). This CDR3 is built from 13 residues. Trimming left V 2 bases short and J 4 bases short, with 8 bases between.

This CDR3 is CASSLEYQGEAYEQYF. In nucleotides, the CDR3 is TGTGCCAGCAGCTTAGAGTATCAGGGGGAGGCCTACGAGCAGTACTTC. This chain joins TRBV7-2 and TRBJ2-7, with D perhaps TRBD1 (7 bases). Germline-derived CDR1 and CDR2 are SGHTA and FQGNSA. The CDR3 has 16 residues. The V end was cut by 1 base, the J end by 2 bases, with 15 bases between. Drawing the rest from reference TRBV7-2 and TRBJ2-7, the complete variable domain is GAGVSQSPSNKVTEKGKDVELRCDPISGHTALYWYRQSLGQGLEFLIYFQGNSAPDKSGLPSDRFSAERTGGSVSTLTIQRTQQEDSAVYLCASSLEYQGEAYEQYFGPGTRLTVT.

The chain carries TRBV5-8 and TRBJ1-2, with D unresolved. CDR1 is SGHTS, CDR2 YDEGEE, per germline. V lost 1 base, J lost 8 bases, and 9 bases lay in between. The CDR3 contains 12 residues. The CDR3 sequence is CASSLYGAGYTF. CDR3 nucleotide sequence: TGTGCCAGCAGCTTGTACGGAGCGGGCTACACCTTC.

The CDR3 protein is CASSPGGSYEQYF. The CDR3 DNA is TGTGCCAGTAGTCCGGGTGGCTCCTACGAGCAGTACTTC. The genes are TRBV19 and TRBJ2-7, with D uncertain. The germline V gene encodes CDR1 LNHDA and CDR2 SQIVND (reference sequence). V lost 5 bases, J lost 0 bases, and 8 bases lay in between. CDR3 length: 13 amino acids.

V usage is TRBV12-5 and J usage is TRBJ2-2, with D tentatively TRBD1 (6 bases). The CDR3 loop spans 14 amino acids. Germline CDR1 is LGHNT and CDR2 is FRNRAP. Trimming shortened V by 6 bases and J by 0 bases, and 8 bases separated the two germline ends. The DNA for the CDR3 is TGTGCTAGTGGCAGGGGTTCGAACACCGGGGAGCTGTTTTTT. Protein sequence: CASGRGSNTGELFF.

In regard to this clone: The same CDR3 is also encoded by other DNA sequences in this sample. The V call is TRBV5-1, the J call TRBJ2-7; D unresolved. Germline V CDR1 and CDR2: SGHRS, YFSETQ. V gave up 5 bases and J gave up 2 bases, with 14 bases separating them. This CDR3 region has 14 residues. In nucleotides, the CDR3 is TGCGCCAGCAGTTCGCCGGCCCGAGCCTACGAGCAGTACTTC. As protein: CASSSPARAYEQYF.

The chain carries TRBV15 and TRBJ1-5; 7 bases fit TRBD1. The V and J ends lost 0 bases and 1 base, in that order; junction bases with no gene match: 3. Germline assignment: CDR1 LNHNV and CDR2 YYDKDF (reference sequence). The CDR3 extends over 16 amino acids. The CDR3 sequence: CATSREKGASNQPQHF. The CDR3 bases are TGTGCCACCAGCAGAGAAAAGGGGGCAAGCAATCAGCCCCAGCATTTT.

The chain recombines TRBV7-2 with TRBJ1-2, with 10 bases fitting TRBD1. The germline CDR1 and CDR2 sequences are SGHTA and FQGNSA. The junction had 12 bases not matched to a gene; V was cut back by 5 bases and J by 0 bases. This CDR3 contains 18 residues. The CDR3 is CASSTPRQGALPNYGYTF. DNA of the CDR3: TGTGCCAGCAGCACCCCTCGACAGGGGGCGCTTCCTAACTATGGCTACACCTTC. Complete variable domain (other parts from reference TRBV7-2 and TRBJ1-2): GAGVSQSPSNKVTEKGKDVELRCDPISGHTALYWYRQSLGQGLEFLIYFQGNSAPDKSGLPSDRFSAERTGGSVSTLTIQRTQQEDSAVYLCASSTPRQGALPNYGYTFGSGTRLTVV.

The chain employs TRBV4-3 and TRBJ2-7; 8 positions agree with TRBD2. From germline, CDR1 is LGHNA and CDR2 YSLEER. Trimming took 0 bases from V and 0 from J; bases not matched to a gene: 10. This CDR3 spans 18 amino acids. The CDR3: CASSQESRVSGSSYEQYF. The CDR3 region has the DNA TGCGCCAGCAGCCAAGAAAGTAGGGTAAGCGGGAGCTCCTACGAGCAGTACTTC.

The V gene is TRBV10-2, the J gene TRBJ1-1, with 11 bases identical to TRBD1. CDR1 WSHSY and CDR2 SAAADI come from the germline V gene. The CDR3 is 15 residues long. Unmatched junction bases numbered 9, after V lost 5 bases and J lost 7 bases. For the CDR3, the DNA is TGCGCCAGCAGTCATATTAGGACAGGGGGCCTTGAAGCTTTCTTT. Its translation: CASSHIRTGGLEAFF.

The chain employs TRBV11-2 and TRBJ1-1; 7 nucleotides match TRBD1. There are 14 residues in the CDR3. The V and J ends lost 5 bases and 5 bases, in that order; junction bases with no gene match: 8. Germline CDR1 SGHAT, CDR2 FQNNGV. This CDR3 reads CASSTTGERTEAFF. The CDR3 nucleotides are TGTGCCAGCAGCACCACAGGGGAGAGAACTGAAGCTTTCTTT.

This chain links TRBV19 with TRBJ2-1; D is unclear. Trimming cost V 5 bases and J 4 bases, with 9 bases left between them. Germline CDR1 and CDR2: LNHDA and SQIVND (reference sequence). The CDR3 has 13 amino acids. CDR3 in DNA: TGTGCCAGTAGTCTCATCCTTTACAATGAGCAGTTCTTC. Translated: CASSLILYNEQFF.

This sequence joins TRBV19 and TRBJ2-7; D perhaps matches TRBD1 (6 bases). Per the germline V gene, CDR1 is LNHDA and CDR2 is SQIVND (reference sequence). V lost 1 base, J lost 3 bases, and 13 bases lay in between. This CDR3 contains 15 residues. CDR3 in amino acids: CASSIAPGVNYEQYF. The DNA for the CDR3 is TGTGCCAGTAGTATAGCGCCAGGGGTGAACTACGAGCAGTACTTC.

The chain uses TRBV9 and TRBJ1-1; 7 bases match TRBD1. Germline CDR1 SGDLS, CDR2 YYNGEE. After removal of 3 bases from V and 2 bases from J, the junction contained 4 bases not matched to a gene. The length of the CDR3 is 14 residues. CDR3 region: CASSGRTGNTEAFF. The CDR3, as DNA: TGTGCCAGCAGCGGAAGGACAGGCAACACTGAAGCTTTCTTT.

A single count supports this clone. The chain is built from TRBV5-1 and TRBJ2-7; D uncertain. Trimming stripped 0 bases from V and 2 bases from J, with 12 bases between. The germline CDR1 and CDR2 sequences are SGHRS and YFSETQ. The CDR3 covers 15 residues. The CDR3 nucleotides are TGCGCCAGCAGCTTGGCCGCCAGGAAGACCTACGAGCAGTACTTC. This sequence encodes CASSLAARKTYEQYF. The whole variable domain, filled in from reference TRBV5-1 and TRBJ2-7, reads KAGVTQTPRYLIKTRGQQVTLSCSPISGHRSVSWYQQTPGQGLQFLFEYFSETQRNKGNFPGRFSGRQFSNSRSEMNVSTLELGDSALYLCASSLAARKTYEQYFGPGTRLTVT.

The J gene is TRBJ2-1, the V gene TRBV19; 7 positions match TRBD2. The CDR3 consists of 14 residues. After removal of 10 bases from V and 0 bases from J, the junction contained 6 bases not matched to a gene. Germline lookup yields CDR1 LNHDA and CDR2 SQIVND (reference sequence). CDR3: CATGWGGSYNEQFF. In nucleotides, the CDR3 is TGTGCCACCGGGTGGGGGGGCTCCTACAATGAGCAGTTCTTC.

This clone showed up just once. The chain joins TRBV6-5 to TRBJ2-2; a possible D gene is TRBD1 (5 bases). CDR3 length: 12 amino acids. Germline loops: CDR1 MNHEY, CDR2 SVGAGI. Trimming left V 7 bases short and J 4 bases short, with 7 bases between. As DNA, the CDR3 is TGTGCCAGCACCGACAGCACCGGGGAGCTGTTTTTT. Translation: CASTDSTGELFF.

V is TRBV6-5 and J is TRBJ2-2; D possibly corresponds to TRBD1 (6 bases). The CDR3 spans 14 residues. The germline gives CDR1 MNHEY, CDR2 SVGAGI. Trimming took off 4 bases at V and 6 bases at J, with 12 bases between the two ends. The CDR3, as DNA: TGTGCCAGCAGTTTAGGGGGATTGGCCGGGGAGCTGTTTTTT. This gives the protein CASSLGGLAGELFF.

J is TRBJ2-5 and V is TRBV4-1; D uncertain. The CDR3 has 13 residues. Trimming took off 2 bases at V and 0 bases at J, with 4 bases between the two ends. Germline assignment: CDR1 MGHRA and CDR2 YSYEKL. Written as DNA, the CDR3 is TGCGCCAGCAGCCAACGTGACCAAGAGACCCAGTACTTC. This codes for CASSQRDQETQYF.

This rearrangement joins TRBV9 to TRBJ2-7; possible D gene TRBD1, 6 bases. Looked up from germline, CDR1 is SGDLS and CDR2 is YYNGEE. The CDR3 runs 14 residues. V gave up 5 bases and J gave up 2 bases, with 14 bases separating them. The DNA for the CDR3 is TGTGCCAGCAGTCCGGGACACTTAACCTACGAGCAGTACTTC. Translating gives CASSPGHLTYEQYF.

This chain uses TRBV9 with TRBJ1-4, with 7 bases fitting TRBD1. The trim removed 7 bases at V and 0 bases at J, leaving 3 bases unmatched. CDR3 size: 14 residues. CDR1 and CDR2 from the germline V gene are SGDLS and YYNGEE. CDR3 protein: CASGGGATNEKLFF. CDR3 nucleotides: TGTGCCAGCGGAGGGGGCGCAACTAATGAAAAACTGTTTTTT.

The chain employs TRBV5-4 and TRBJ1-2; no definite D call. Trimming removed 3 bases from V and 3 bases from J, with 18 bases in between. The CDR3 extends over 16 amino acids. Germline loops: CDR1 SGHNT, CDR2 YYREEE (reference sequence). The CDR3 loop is CASSSNRDTFHYGYTF. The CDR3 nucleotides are TGTGCCAGCAGCTCTAACCGCGACACGTTTCACTATGGCTACACCTTC.

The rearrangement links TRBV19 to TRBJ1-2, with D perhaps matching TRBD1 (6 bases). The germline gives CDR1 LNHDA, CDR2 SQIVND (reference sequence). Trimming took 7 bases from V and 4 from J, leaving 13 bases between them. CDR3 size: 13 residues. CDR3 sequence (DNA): TGTGCCAGTACCCAGGGGAAAGTCTATGGCTACACCTTC. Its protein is CASTQGKVYGYTF. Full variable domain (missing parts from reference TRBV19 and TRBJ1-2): DGGITQSPKYLFRKEGQNVTLSCEQNLNHDAMYWYRQDPGQGLRLIYYSQIVNDFQKGDIAEGYSVSREKKESFPLTVTSAQKNPTAFYLCASTQGKVYGYTFGSGTRLTVV.

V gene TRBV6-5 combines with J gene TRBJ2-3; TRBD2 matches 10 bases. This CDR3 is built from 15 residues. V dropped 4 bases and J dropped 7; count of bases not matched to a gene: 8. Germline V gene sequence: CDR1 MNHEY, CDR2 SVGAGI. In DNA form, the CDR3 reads TGTGCCAGCAGTTCTCTATTGGGACTAGCGAATACGCAGTATTTT. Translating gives CASSSLLGLANTQYF.

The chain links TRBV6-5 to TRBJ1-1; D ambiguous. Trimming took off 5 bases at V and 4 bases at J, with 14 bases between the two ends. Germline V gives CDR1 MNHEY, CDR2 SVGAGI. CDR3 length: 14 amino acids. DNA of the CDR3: TGTGCCAGCAGTCCCGGGTGGTTGAGCACTGAAGCTTTCTTT. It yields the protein CASSPGWLSTEAFF.

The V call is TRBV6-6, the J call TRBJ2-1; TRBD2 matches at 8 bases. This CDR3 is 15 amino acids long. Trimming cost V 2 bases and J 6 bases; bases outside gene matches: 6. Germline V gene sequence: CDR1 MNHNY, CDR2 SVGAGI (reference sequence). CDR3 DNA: TGTGCCAGCAGTTACGGTAGCGGGGTAGGCAATGAGCAGTTCTTC. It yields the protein CASSYGSGVGNEQFF.

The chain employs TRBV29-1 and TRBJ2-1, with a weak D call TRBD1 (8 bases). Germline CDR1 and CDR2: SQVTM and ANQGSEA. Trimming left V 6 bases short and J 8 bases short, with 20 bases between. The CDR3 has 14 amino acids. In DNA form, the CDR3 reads TGCAGCGTAGGGGGGGCCGACAGGGGCGATGAGCAGTTCTTC. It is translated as CSVGGADRGDEQFF.

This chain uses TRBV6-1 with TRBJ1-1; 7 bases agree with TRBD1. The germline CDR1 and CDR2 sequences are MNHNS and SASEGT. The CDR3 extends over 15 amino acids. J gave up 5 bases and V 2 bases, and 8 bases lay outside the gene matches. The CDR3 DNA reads TGTGCCAGCAGTGAATCGGACAGGTTATGGACTGAAGCTTTCTTT. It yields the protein CASSESDRLWTEAFF.

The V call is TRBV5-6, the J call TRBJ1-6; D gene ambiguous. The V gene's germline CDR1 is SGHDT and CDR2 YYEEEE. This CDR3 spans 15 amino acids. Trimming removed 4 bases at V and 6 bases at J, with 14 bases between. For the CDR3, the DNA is TGTGCCAGCAGCGTGAGTGGCAGAAGTAATTCACCCCTCCACTTT. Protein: CASSVSGRSNSPLHF.

CDR3 region: CASSLFNSGYRAFF. The DNA of the CDR3 is TGTGCCAGCAGTTTATTTAACTCAGGGTACCGGGCTTTCTTT. The rearrangement joins TRBV27 to TRBJ1-1; D is perhaps TRBD1 (5 bases). V was clipped by 1 base and J by 11 bases, with 17 bases between them. The CDR3 totals 14 residues. Germline-derived CDR1 and CDR2 are MNHEY and SMNVEV (reference sequence).

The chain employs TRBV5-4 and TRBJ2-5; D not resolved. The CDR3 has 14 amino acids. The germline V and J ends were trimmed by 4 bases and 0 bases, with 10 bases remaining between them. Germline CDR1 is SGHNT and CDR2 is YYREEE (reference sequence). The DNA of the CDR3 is TGTGCCAGCAGCCCGACCGAGTACCAAGAGACCCAGTACTTC. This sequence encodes CASSPTEYQETQYF. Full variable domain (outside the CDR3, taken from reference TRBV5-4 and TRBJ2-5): ETGVTQSPTHLIKTRGQQVTLRCSSQSGHNTVSWYQQALGQGPQFIFQYYREEENGRGNFPPRFSGLQFPNYSSELNVNALELDDSALYLCASSPTEYQETQYFGPGTRLLVL.